These T cell receptor beta chains were read from a single sample in a study of T cell responses to AZD1222 COVID-19 vaccine. Method: immunoSEQ multiplex PCR; TCRdb's copy keeps in-frame clones and lacks some. Among around 110,000 clones listed, 92% were seen once. Specimen: peripheral blood, collected 28 days after the second AZD1222 dose. These TCRs come from an adult who received the AZD1222 COVID-19 vaccine. The CDR3 runs from the conserved cysteine through the conserved F or W. A D gene is named only where the DNA matches it firmly.

D	V	J	CDR3
-	TRBV7-2	TRBJ2-7	CASSPNSYEQYF
-	TRBV2	TRBJ1-5	CASSEGRGGPGSQPQHF
-	TRBV11-3	TRBJ2-1	CASSSRATTRYNEQFF
-	TRBV6-6	TRBJ1-1	CASSGRTGNEAFF
-	TRBV3-1/TRBV3-2	TRBJ1-2	CASSQEPLGGYTF
-	TRBV4-1	TRBJ2-1	CASSQARGFYNEQFF
-	TRBV7-9	TRBJ1-2	CASSSHYSDDGYTF
-	TRBV9	TRBJ1-2	CASSVGGLGHGYTF
-	TRBV28	TRBJ1-6	CASSLINFGGSYNSPLHF
-	TRBV10-3	TRBJ1-4	CAISEGGLGEKLFF
-	TRBV19	TRBJ2-1	CASNHPVGGQFF
TRBD1	TRBV10-2	TRBJ1-1	CASTGGQGAYGTEAFF
-	TRBV29-1	TRBJ2-5	CSVDYGQQETQYF
-	TRBV20-1	TRBJ2-1	CSASGRSSYNEQFF
TRBD1	TRBV7-2	TRBJ2-1	CVSERDRASNEQFF
TRBD1	TRBV6-1	TRBJ1-3	CASSEYYRGRGNTIYF
TRBD2	TRBV7-9	TRBJ2-2	CASSFTGTTLGTGELFF
-	TRBV6-6	TRBJ2-1	CASSPQGAGSGGRIEQFF
-	TRBV5-1	TRBJ2-2	CASSPQGWGTGELFF
TRBD1	TRBV7-9	TRBJ1-4	CASSLTGKLFF
-	TRBV6-5	TRBJ2-1	CASSYMGGEQFF
-	TRBV6-5	TRBJ1-3	CASSYTGRTGNTIYF
TRBD2	TRBV5-1	TRBJ2-1	CASSPSGTRSRNEQFF
-	TRBV3-1/TRBV3-2	TRBJ2-2	CASSHIGTTGGTINTGELFF
-	TRBV6-1	TRBJ2-3	CASSEAGGASTDTQYF
-	TRBV9	TRBJ2-2	CASSVAHRGSTGELFF
-	TRBV19	TRBJ1-1	CASSIGVVLNTEAFF
-	TRBV18	TRBJ1-4	CASSPWTNEPHGVKLFF
TRBD1	TRBV2	TRBJ2-1	CASTGQVSNNEQFF
-	TRBV4-2	TRBJ1-2	CASSQDLTSYGYTF
-	TRBV7-9	TRBJ1-2	CASSLNPSPPNYGYTF
-	TRBV28	TRBJ2-6	CASSPRDFSGANVLTF
-	TRBV7-2	TRBJ1-4	CASSLGGSNEKLFF
TRBD1	TRBV5-1	TRBJ2-7	CASSSRTGGIYEQYF
-	TRBV7-6	TRBJ1-1	CASSLEPGRPTEAFF
-	TRBV5-6	TRBJ2-1	CASSTVAGTYNEQFF
TRBD1	TRBV2	TRBJ1-5	CASRDNRGTQHF
-	TRBV3-1/TRBV3-2	TRBJ1-5	CASSPGSNSNQPQHF
TRBD1	TRBV5-4	TRBJ2-2	CASSLGSGGTGELFF
-	TRBV5-1	TRBJ2-5	CASTEPGFQETQYF
TRBD1	TRBV6-1	TRBJ2-1	CASSEPGQGYNEQFF
TRBD2	TRBV15	TRBJ2-2	CATSRLSGRAGELFF
-	TRBV5-1	TRBJ1-1	CASSLADMNTEAFF
-	TRBV5-4	TRBJ1-2	CASSRSTGGYTF
-	TRBV7-2	TRBJ1-2	CASSLVGEANYGYTF
-	TRBV9	TRBJ2-3	CASSVQGSTDTQYF
-	TRBV12-3/TRBV12-4	TRBJ2-3	CASSLSTADTQYF
-	TRBV19	TRBJ1-4	CASASTETAEKLFF
TRBD1	TRBV10-3	TRBJ1-5	CAISRTGDSNQPQHF
-	TRBV9	TRBJ1-3	CASRSSGNTIYF
TRBD1	TRBV6-2/TRBV6-3	TRBJ1-5	CASSYLDRVRQPQHF
-	TRBV11-2	TRBJ2-7	CASSLPTYEQYF
-	TRBV2	TRBJ1-3	CASNNGVNTIYF